The 27 T cell receptor beta chains below all came from one sample that was sequenced in a study of cytomegalovirus exposure and HLA in healthy donors. The PCR made use of 60 Vbeta and 13 Jbeta primers. Method: immunoSEQ multiplex PCR; TCRdb's copy keeps in-frame clones and lacks some. The data show under 150,000 clones, about 83% seen once. The sample was PBMCs. These receptors originate from a woman aged 25 to 39 in good health and CMV-seronegative.

The rearrangement links TRBV28 to TRBJ2-1; D is uncertain. CDR1 and CDR2 from the germline V gene are MDHEN and SYDVKM. The CDR3 is 17 residues long. Trimming left V 7 bases short and J 7 bases short, with 26 bases between. The CDR3 is CASTLARPPLPRNEQFF. For the CDR3, the DNA is TGTGCCAGCACCCTCGCCCGTCCTCCACTCCCTCGGAATGAGCAGTTCTTC.

The rearrangement joins TRBV5-4 to TRBJ1-2, with 7 bases aligning to TRBD1. Per germline, CDR1 SGHNT and CDR2 YYREEE (reference sequence). The CDR3 spans 16 residues. Losses at the gene ends were 3 bases for V and 4 bases for J; bases not matched to a gene: 12. The CDR3: CASSSAPGQSTYGYTF. CDR3 nucleotide sequence: TGTGCCAGCAGCTCAGCCCCGGGACAGTCTACCTATGGCTACACCTTC.

The chain links TRBV19 to TRBJ2-3; no clear D gene. The CDR3 has 13 residues. The germline V gene has CDR1 LNHDA and CDR2 SQIVND (reference sequence). The V end lost 3 bases, the J end lost 1 base, and 5 bases lay between the germline ends. The CDR3 sequence is CASSMQGTDTQYF. Written as DNA, the CDR3 is TGTGCCAGTAGTATGCAGGGCACAGATACGCAGTATTTT.

J is TRBJ1-2 and V is TRBV5-6; unclear D gene. The CDR3 covers 14 residues. From germline, CDR1 is SGHDT and CDR2 YYEEEE. V lost 0 bases to trimming and J lost 4 bases, with 10 bases between them. CDR3 DNA sequence: TGTGCCAGCAGCTTGGACGCAACCAGCTATGGCTACACCTTC. This gives the protein CASSLDATSYGYTF.

The gene calls are TRBV10-3 and TRBJ1-6; possibly TRBD1 for D (5 bases). With 8 bases removed from V and 7 bases from J, the gap between germline ends came to 9 bases. CDR1 and CDR2 from the germline V gene are ENHRY and SYGVKD. CDR3 length: 12 amino acids. DNA for the CDR3: TGTGCCATCGGGCAGGGAAATTCACCCCTCCACTTT. Protein sequence: CAIGQGNSPLHF.

This chain links TRBV5-5 with TRBJ1-6, with 7 bases fitting TRBD1. Germline V gene lookup returns CDR1 SGHKS and CDR2 YYEKEE (reference sequence). There are 17 residues in the CDR3. V gave up 2 bases and J gave up 3 bases; unmatched junction bases: 8. The CDR3 spells CASSFFLQGLYNSPLHF. CDR3 coding DNA: TGTGCCAGCAGCTTTTTCCTACAGGGGCTCTATAATTCACCCCTCCACTTT.

This clone is a singleton in its sample. The chain joins TRBV25-1 to TRBJ1-1; D is unclear. CDR1 is MGHDK, CDR2 SYGVNS, per germline. The CDR3 is 12 amino acids. V gave up 8 bases and J gave up 4 bases, with 11 bases separating them. The CDR3 DNA reads TGTGCCAGCGGGGAGGTGGGCACTGAAGCTTTCTTT. Amino acid sequence: CASGEVGTEAFF.

The rearrangement uses TRBV27 and TRBJ2-7; 15 nucleotides align to TRBD2. V lost 6 bases and J lost 6; bases outside the gene matches: 9. Germline V gene lookup returns CDR1 MNHEY and CDR2 SMNVEV (reference sequence). There are 16 residues in the CDR3. The CDR3 reads CASRGPGLAGGSEQYF. Written as DNA, the CDR3 is TGTGCCAGCAGGGGACCGGGACTAGCGGGGGGTAGCGAGCAGTACTTC.

This chain joins TRBV5-5 and TRBJ2-7; TRBD2 matches 7 bases. Germline V gene sequence: CDR1 SGHKS, CDR2 YYEKEE (reference sequence). After removal of 2 bases from V and 1 base from J, the junction contained 3 bases not matched to a gene. The CDR3 loop spans 14 amino acids. The CDR3 spells CASSFQGGSYEQYF. In nucleotides, the CDR3 is TGTGCCAGCAGCTTCCAGGGAGGGTCCTACGAGCAGTACTTC.

The table lists this clone with a count of one. The chain carries TRBV19 and TRBJ1-2; 10 bases map to TRBD1. Germline CDR1 LNHDA, CDR2 SQIVND (reference sequence). The CDR3 totals 15 residues. V shed 5 bases and J 4 bases; nucleotides not matched to a gene: 7. The CDR3 loop is CASSLTRTGGYGYTF. CDR3 bases: TGTGCCAGTAGTTTAACCAGGACAGGGGGCTATGGCTACACCTTC.

The genes are TRBV9 and TRBJ2-5; possibly TRBD2 for D (6 bases). The V gene's germline CDR1 is SGDLS and CDR2 YYNGEE. CDR3 length: 14 amino acids. The V end lost 3 bases, the J end lost 9 bases, and 18 bases lay between the germline ends. CDR3 DNA: TGTGCCAGCAGCGCCGGACTGCCCCCGGGGGCCCAGTACTTC. Its translation: CASSAGLPPGAQYF.

The chain uses TRBV7-9 and TRBJ2-7, with D uncertain. V shed 5 bases and J shed 2 bases, with 10 bases lying between them. Germline lookup yields CDR1 SEHNR and CDR2 FQNEAQ (reference sequence). The CDR3 runs to 13 residues. The CDR3 here is CASSATHTYEQYF. DNA for the CDR3: TGTGCCAGCAGCGCGACTCACACCTACGAGCAGTACTTC.

This chain links TRBV6-5 with TRBJ2-1, with D possibly matching TRBD1 (6 bases). CDR1 and CDR2 from the germline V gene are MNHEY and SVGAGI. The CDR3 consists of 15 residues. The V end was cut by 4 bases, the J end by 0 bases, with 10 bases between. The CDR3 here is CASSSGTSSYNEQFF. CDR3 bases: TGTGCCAGCAGTTCCGGGACATCCTCCTACAATGAGCAGTTCTTC.

This rearrangement joins TRBV2 to TRBJ1-1; 7 bases agree with TRBD1. This CDR3 comprises 14 residues. Germline assignment: CDR1 SNHLY and CDR2 FYNNEI. V gave up 5 bases and J gave up 11 bases; unmatched junction bases: 14. The CDR3: CASSRQGDYSVAFF. In DNA form, the CDR3 reads TGTGCCAGCAGTAGACAGGGTGATTATTCGGTGGCTTTCTTT.

V gene TRBV7-9 combines with J gene TRBJ2-5; D is undetermined. Trimming took off 5 bases at V and 2 bases at J, with 6 bases between the two ends. The germline gives CDR1 SEHNR, CDR2 FQNEAQ (reference sequence). CDR3 size: 12 residues. The CDR3 coding sequence is TGTGCCAGCAGCGCGGCACAAGAGACCCAGTACTTC. Amino acids: CASSAAQETQYF. The variable domain in full, completed from reference TRBV7-9 and TRBJ2-5, reads DTGVSQNPRHKITKRGQNVTFRCDPISEHNRLYWYRQTLGQGPEFLTYFQNEAQLEKSRLLSDRFSAERPKGSFSTLEIQRTEQGDSAMYLCASSAAQETQYFGPGTRLLVL.

The V and J genes are TRBV4-1 and TRBJ2-3; 8 bases map to TRBD1. The CDR3 spans 15 residues. V lost 1 base, J lost 1 base, and 1 base stayed unmatched. Germline CDR1 MGHRA, CDR2 YSYEKL. This CDR3 reads CASSQAQGGTDTQYF. CDR3 coding DNA: TGCGCCAGCAGCCAAGCACAGGGGGGCACAGATACGCAGTATTTT.

This clone came up once. The chain has TRBV13 and TRBJ2-3, with D perhaps matching TRBD1 (5 bases). This CDR3 has 14 residues. V was pared by 5 bases and J by 4 bases, with 13 bases between. CDR1 and CDR2 from the germline V gene are PRHDT and FYEKMQ (reference sequence). CDR3 DNA sequence: TGTGCCAGCAGCCCTAGACTGGGGCCAGATACGCAGTATTTT. It specifies CASSPRLGPDTQYF. Together with reference TRBV13 and TRBJ2-3, the CDR3 gives the full variable domain: AAGVIQSPRHLIKEKRETATLKCYPIPRHDTVYWYQQGPGQDPQFLISFYEKMQSDKGSIPDRFSAQQFSDYHSELNMSSLELGDSALYFCASSPRLGPDTQYFGPGTRLTVL.

The chain combines TRBV6-5 with TRBJ1-1; TRBD1 is a possible D gene (5 bases). The V end was cut by 2 bases, the J end by 0 bases, with 13 bases between. This CDR3 contains 16 residues. Looked up from germline, CDR1 is MNHEY and CDR2 is SVGAGI. CDR3 residues: CASSYRTWTMNTEAFF. The CDR3, as DNA: TGTGCCAGCAGTTACCGGACGTGGACAATGAACACTGAAGCTTTCTTT.

CDR3 nucleotides: TGTGCCAGTAGTATAGCAACTGGGGCTGACTACAATGAGCAGTTCTTC. Protein product: CASSIATGADYNEQFF. The chain combines TRBV19 with TRBJ2-1, with a tentative D call TRBD1 (5 bases). Trimming cost V 1 base and J 3 bases, with 13 bases left between them. The CDR3 consists of 16 residues. Germline V gene data show CDR1 as LNHDA and CDR2 as SQIVND (reference sequence).

The V call is TRBV7-3, the J call TRBJ2-5, with TRBD2 matching over 9 bases. The V and J ends lost 2 bases and 4 bases, in that order; junction bases with no gene match: 5. Germline lookup yields CDR1 SGHTA and CDR2 FQGTGA. The CDR3 runs 15 residues. The CDR3 sequence is CASSLGGGVGETQYF. The CDR3 region has the DNA TGTGCCAGCAGCTTAGGCGGGGGGGTTGGAGAGACCCAGTACTTC. The variable domain in full, with the rest retrieved from reference TRBV7-3 and TRBJ2-5, is GAGVSQTPSNKVTEKGKYVELRCDPISGHTALYWYRQSLGQGPEFLIYFQGTGAADDSGLPNDRFFAVRPEGSVSTLKIQRTERGDSAVYLCASSLGGGVGETQYFGPGTRLLVL.

V usage is TRBV12-2 and J usage is TRBJ1-3; TRBD1, the D gene given by the table, was not confirmed from the DNA. TRBV12-2 is termed a pseudogene. This CDR3 region has 17 residues. The DNA of the CDR3 is TGTGCAAGTCGCTTTTTCCACAGGGGGCAAACTGGAAACACCATATATTTT. Residues: CASRFFHRGQTGNTIYF.

J is TRBJ1-2 and V is TRBV29-1, with TRBD1 matching over 9 bases. CDR3 size: 17 residues. CDR1 and CDR2 (germline): SQVTM, ANQGSEA. The CDR3 coding sequence is TGCGGGGCCTTGGTGTCTGGGACAGGGACTATAAACTATGGCTACACCTTC. This codes for CGALVSGTGTINYGYTF. Supplemented by reference TRBV29-1 and TRBJ1-2, the full variable domain reads SAVISQKPSRDICQRGTSLTIQCQVDSQVTMMFWYRQQPGQSLTLIATANQGSEATYESGFVIDKFPISRPNLTFSTLTVSNMSPEDSSIYLCGALVSGTGTINYGYTFGSGTRLTVV.

V is TRBV30 and J is TRBJ1-5, with D perhaps matching TRBD1 (5 bases). This CDR3 is built from 13 residues. The ends were cut back, 0 bases at V and 2 bases at J, with 5 bases in the middle. In germline, CDR1 is GTSNPN, CDR2 SVGIG (reference sequence). The CDR3 nucleotides are TGTGCCTGGAGTGTAGGGGGCAATCAGCCCCAGCATTTT. This codes for CAWSVGGNQPQHF.

The chain joins TRBV4-1 to TRBJ2-5, with 10 bases lining up with TRBD2. J was trimmed by 2 bases and V by 1 base; bases with no gene match: 19. Looked up from germline, CDR1 is MGHRA and CDR2 is YSYEKL. This CDR3 contains 21 residues. CDR3 coding DNA: TGCGCCAGCAGCCAAGGTCACAGGGAGGTAGCGGGGGGAGGTCGGCAAGAGACCCAGTACTTC. It specifies CASSQGHREVAGGGRQETQYF.

The chain employs TRBV5-8 and TRBJ1-4, with D hard to call. V was cut by 0 bases and J by 8 bases, with 11 bases left in between. Germline V gives CDR1 SGHTS, CDR2 YDEGEE. The length of the CDR3 is 14 residues. CDR3 sequence: CASSLGAPREKLFF. The CDR3 DNA reads TGTGCCAGCAGCTTGGGGGCACCCCGGGAAAAACTGTTTTTT.

The V call is TRBV4-3, the J call TRBJ1-5, with a weak D call TRBD1 (5 bases). Per the germline V gene, CDR1 is LGHNA and CDR2 is YSLEER. The CDR3 has 15 amino acids. V lost 0 bases and J 3 bases, leaving 9 bases between the germline ends. The CDR3 protein is CASSQDTGVNQPQHF. CDR3 DNA sequence: TGCGCCAGCAGCCAAGATACGGGGGTCAATCAGCCCCAGCATTTT.

The chain joins TRBV7-2 to TRBJ2-7; D might be TRBD1 (6 bases). CDR3 size: 15 residues. Germline V gene lookup returns CDR1 SGHTA and CDR2 FQGNSA. Trimming stripped 4 bases from V and 1 base from J, with 14 bases between. The CDR3 loop is CASSSRTELSYEQYF. CDR3 nucleotide sequence: TGTGCCAGCAGCTCCCGGACAGAACTTTCCTACGAGCAGTACTTC.